This paragraph reports one T cell receptor beta chain. After removal of 0 bases from V and 5 bases from J, the junction contained 17 bases not matched to a gene. The CDR3 totals 20 residues. Germline-derived CDR1 and CDR2 are SGDLS and YYNGEE. The sample belongs to a study of blood T cell repertoires in COVID-19. Measured with immunoSEQ multiplex PCR; TCRdb has only the in-frame clones, and not every one. The sample includes about 260,000 clones, about nine tenths seen only once; the top ten take 1% to 1.5%. J is TRBJ2-1 and V is TRBV9; 10 positions agree with TRBD2. This receptor was obtained from a woman between 40 and 50 years old with acute COVID-19. Sequences were obtained from PBMCs or T cells enriched from blood (not recorded which). Here the CDR3 reads CASSVGPAGGPPLLNNEQFF. The CDR3 DNA reads TGTGCCAGCAGCGTAGGTCCAGCGGGAGGGCCCCCTCTCCTCAACAATGAGCAGTTCTTC.